This T cell receptor (beta chain) was retrieved from a study of cytomegalovirus exposure and HLA in healthy donors. As for the study in general: Of all 400 or so donors who were genotyped, about 84% belonged to the Caucasian-associated ancestry cluster.

PCR involved 60 Vbeta and 13 Jbeta primers. Clones were read by immunoSEQ multiplex PCR, and TCRdb kept only the in-frame ones, dropping some. The sample consists of 150,000 to 180,000 clones, around 74% of them appearing once. General study points: A later analysis showed that HLA-associated TCR beta chains had undergone more clonal expansion than equally common others.

A single count supports this clone. Its antigen is not known. The V end lost 3 bases, the J end lost 7 bases, and 12 bases lay between the germline ends. The CDR3 loop spans 14 amino acids. Germline loops: CDR1 SGHVS, CDR2 FQNEAQ. This TCR was sampled from a man aged 18 to 29 in good health and CMV-seronegative. Sample: PBMCs. The V call is TRBV7-8, the J call TRBJ1-4; tentatively, D is TRBD1 (5 bases). In DNA, the CDR3 is TGTGCCAGCAGCTTGGGGCAGTTGGGTGAAAAACTGTTTTTT. Residues: CASSLGQLGEKLFF.